A single sample gave rise to the 21 T cell receptor beta chains below, sequenced in a study of T cells after yellow fever vaccination. Each CDR3 protein is one row after TCRdb ran MiXCR on the 5' RACE reads. The sample yields 350,000 to 450,000 distinct CDR3 sequences, under 20% seen once. This specimen consisted of PBMCs, obtained before the yellow fever booster vaccination. The receptor set was obtained from a man between 18 and 35 years old who received the YFV17D yellow fever vaccine.

This chain's CDR3 is CASSPAGGSQPQHF. Written as DNA, the CDR3 is TGTGCCAGCTCACCGGCGGGGGGGTCTCAGCCCCAGCATTTT. The chain joins TRBV18 to TRBJ1-5, with D maybe TRBD1 (5 bases). The CDR3 runs 14 residues. Trimming removed 3 bases from V and 6 bases from J, with 12 bases in between. The V gene's germline CDR1 is KGHSH and CDR2 LQKENI.

This clonotype showed up just a few times. This sequence joins TRBV12-3 or TRBV12-4 and TRBJ2-7; possible D gene TRBD1, 6 bases. V was pared by 6 bases and J by 5 bases, with 17 bases between. The CDR3 consists of 14 residues. This CDR3 reads CASSPVGDTNEQYF. DNA for the CDR3: TGTGCCAGCAGCCCGGTCGGGGACACTAACGAGCAGTACTTC.

This clonotype has only a few counts. The chain links TRBV4-1 to TRBJ1-2; the D gene is possibly TRBD1 (6 bases). Trimming took 0 bases from V and 3 from J, leaving 20 bases between them. The CDR3 length is 18 residues. The V gene's germline CDR1 is MGHRA and CDR2 YSYEKL. CDR3: CASSQDSNWARGYYGYTF. The CDR3 DNA is TGCGCCAGCAGCCAAGATTCGAATTGGGCCAGGGGATACTATGGCTACACCTTC.

The chain links TRBV20-1 to TRBJ2-7; TRBD1 agrees at 7 bases. This CDR3 has 14 amino acids. CDR1 DFQATT and CDR2 SNEGSKA come from the germline V gene (reference sequence). After removal of 6 bases from V and 4 bases from J, the junction contained 12 bases not matched to a gene. The CDR3 loop reads CSAVPTGESYEQYV. Written as DNA, the CDR3 is TGCAGTGCGGTCCCCACAGGGGAATCGTACGAGCAGTACGTC.

This clonotype occurred a few times. The chain joins TRBV4-3 to TRBJ1-4; no firm D call. Trimming removed 1 base at V and 8 bases at J, with 14 bases between. This CDR3 contains 15 residues. Germline CDR1 LGHNA, CDR2 YSLEER. CDR3 loop: CASSQVPSFKEKLFF. For the CDR3, the DNA is TGCGCCAGCAGCCAAGTTCCGTCGTTTAAGGAAAAACTGTTTTTT.

This clonotype was seen more than once but under ten times. The V and J genes are TRBV5-1 and TRBJ2-3; a weak D match, TRBD2 (6 bases). V lost 1 base and J lost 6, with 12 bases in between. The CDR3 runs 14 residues. Germline V lookup: CDR1 SGHRS, CDR2 YFSETQ. The CDR3 region is CASSLIAGRDTQYF. The CDR3 DNA follows: TGCGCCAGCAGCTTGATCGCGGGGAGGGATACGCAGTATTTT.

This clonotype was counted between two and nine times. The chain combines TRBV20-1 with TRBJ2-7; maybe TRBD2 (6 bases). From germline, CDR1 is DFQATT and CDR2 SNEGSKA (reference sequence). The V gene lost 1 base and the J gene lost 4 bases, with 11 bases spanning the gap. The CDR3 contains 13 residues. For the CDR3, the DNA is TGCAGTGCTAGAGCAACGGGAGCGTACGAGCAGTACGTC. This codes for CSARATGAYEQYV.

The CDR3, as DNA: TGTGCCATCAGTGGTAGCGGATCCTACAATGAGCAGTTCTTC. This sequence encodes CAISGSGSYNEQFF. The chain uses TRBV10-3 and TRBJ2-1; tentatively, D is TRBD2 (6 bases). V was shortened by 4 bases and J by 1 base, with 8 bases between the two germline ends. This CDR3 has 14 amino acids. Per germline, CDR1 ENHRY and CDR2 SYGVKD.

The rearrangement uses TRBV7-8 and TRBJ2-5, with D uncertain. The CDR3 extends over 16 amino acids. Deletions cut 0 bases from V and 2 bases from J, with 13 bases between. In germline, CDR1 is SGHVS, CDR2 FQNEAQ. CDR3 bases: TGTGCCAGCAGCTTAGCACCGAGACACTCGCAAGAGACCCAGTACTTC. Protein: CASSLAPRHSQETQYF.

This clonotype turned up a few times. The J gene is TRBJ2-3, the V gene TRBV12-3 or TRBV12-4, with TRBD2 matching 10 bases. The CDR3 covers 15 residues. The J segment lost 3 bases and the V segment lost 5 bases, leaving 5 bases of the junction unmatched. The CDR3, as DNA: TGTGCCAGCAGTCATCCTAGCGGGGGTACAGATACGCAGTATTTT. It is translated as CASSHPSGGTDTQYF.

This clonotype showed up just a few times. The chain is built from TRBV29-1 and TRBJ1-5, with D maybe TRBD1 (6 bases). Trimming stripped 7 bases from V and 6 bases from J, with 13 bases between. CDR3 length: 12 residues. The germline V gene encodes CDR1 SQVTM and CDR2 ANQGSEA. CDR3 residues: CSAGGGGQPQHF. CDR3 nucleotide sequence: TGCAGCGCGGGGGGCGGGGGTCAGCCCCAGCATTTT.

The chain joins TRBV27 to TRBJ1-4; D is ambiguous. The germline V gene encodes CDR1 MNHEY and CDR2 SMNVEV (reference sequence). Trimming left V 3 bases short and J 5 bases short, with 13 bases between. The CDR3 consists of 15 residues. In DNA, the CDR3 is TGTGCCAGCAGTTTTACCGCCCTTCAGAATGAAAAACTGTTTTTT. It specifies CASSFTALQNEKLFF.

V is TRBV9 and J is TRBJ1-5; D remains ambiguous. The V end was cut by 4 bases, the J end by 4 bases, with 9 bases between. The CDR3 extends over 13 amino acids. Germline V lookup: CDR1 SGDLS, CDR2 YYNGEE. The CDR3 is CASSSRINQPQHF. CDR3 in DNA: TGTGCCAGCAGCTCGAGAATAAATCAGCCCCAGCATTTT.

This clonotype has a handful of counts. V and J are TRBV20-1 and TRBJ2-1; 14 bases line up with TRBD2. V trimming: 5 bases; J trimming: 6 bases; junction bases outside the gene matches: 12. The germline gives CDR1 DFQATT, CDR2 SNEGSKA (reference sequence). This CDR3 spans 17 amino acids. The chain's CDR3 is CSAPGLAGGFPSNEQFF. The CDR3 DNA is TGCAGTGCTCCCGGACTAGCGGGGGGATTCCCGTCCAATGAGCAGTTCTTC.

This clonotype was seen a handful of times. This chain uses TRBV7-2 with TRBJ2-3, with 7 bases lining up with TRBD2. The CDR3 runs 15 residues. Germline CDR1 SGHTA, CDR2 FQGNSA. With 2 bases clipped from V and 2 bases from J, the junction kept 4 bases outside the gene matches. CDR3 residues: CASSLLAAHTDTQYF. CDR3 DNA: TGTGCCAGCAGCTTACTAGCGGCCCACACAGATACGCAGTATTTT.

The V call is TRBV7-9, the J call TRBJ2-5; 10 nucleotides match TRBD2. The CDR3 is 13 amino acids. J was trimmed by 5 bases and V by 6 bases; bases with no gene match: 3. Germline CDR1 reads SEHNR; CDR2 reads FQNEAQ (reference sequence). The CDR3 spells CASRSGLAETQYF. The CDR3 region has the DNA TGTGCCAGCAGATCGGGACTAGCGGAGACCCAGTACTTC.

The chain is built from TRBV6-2 or TRBV6-3 and TRBJ2-7; TRBD1 agrees at 8 bases. The CDR3 covers 15 residues. Trimming took 8 bases from V and 5 from J; bases not matched to a gene: 14. From germline, CDR1 is MNHEY and CDR2 SVGEGT. The DNA of the CDR3 is TGTGCCAGCCCTCTCTTCCGGGACAGGTTAAACGAGCAGTACTTC. Encoded protein: CASPLFRDRLNEQYF.

V usage is TRBV6-1 and J usage is TRBJ1-2; 11 positions agree with TRBD1. The V gene's germline CDR1 is MNHNS and CDR2 SASEGT. The ends lost 2 bases at V and 7 bases at J; junction bases unmatched: 6. This CDR3 comprises 15 residues. The CDR3: CASSESGQGARGYTF. In DNA, the CDR3 is TGTGCCAGCAGTGAAAGCGGACAGGGGGCGCGTGGCTACACCTTC.

This clonotype was counted a few times. The V and J genes are TRBV25-1 and TRBJ2-5, with TRBD2 as a possible D gene (6 bases). Germline lookup yields CDR1 MGHDK and CDR2 SYGVNS. V was cut by 4 bases and J by 7 bases, with 22 bases left in between. This CDR3 has 16 residues. DNA for the CDR3: TGTGCCAGCAGTGCGTCCGGGGGACCAACTAAGGGGACCCAGTACTTC. Protein product: CASSASGGPTKGTQYF.

The genes are TRBV5-1 and TRBJ2-4, with 7 bases lining up with TRBD2. CDR3 length: 14 residues. The trim removed 2 bases at V and 5 bases at J, leaving 4 bases unmatched. In germline, CDR1 is SGHRS, CDR2 YFSETQ. The CDR3 DNA reads as TGCGCCAGCAGCTTCCGGGGGGTTCAAAACATTCAGTACTTC. Its translation: CASSFRGVQNIQYF.

This sequence joins TRBV15 and TRBJ2-7, with D unclear. V gave up 4 bases and J gave up 1 base, with 11 bases separating them. The V gene's germline CDR1 is LNHNV and CDR2 YYDKDF (reference sequence). The CDR3 has 14 amino acids. In nucleotides, the CDR3 is TGTGCCACCAGCATGGGCCCTGGATCCTACGAGCAGTACTTC. This gives the protein CATSMGPGSYEQYF. The full variable domain, its missing parts supplied by reference TRBV15 and TRBJ2-7, is DAMVIQNPRYQVTQFGKPVTLSCSQTLNHNVMYWYQQKSSQAPKLLFHYYDKDFNNEADTPDNFQSRRPNTSFCFLDIRSPGLGDTAMYLCATSMGPGSYEQYFGPGTRLTVT.